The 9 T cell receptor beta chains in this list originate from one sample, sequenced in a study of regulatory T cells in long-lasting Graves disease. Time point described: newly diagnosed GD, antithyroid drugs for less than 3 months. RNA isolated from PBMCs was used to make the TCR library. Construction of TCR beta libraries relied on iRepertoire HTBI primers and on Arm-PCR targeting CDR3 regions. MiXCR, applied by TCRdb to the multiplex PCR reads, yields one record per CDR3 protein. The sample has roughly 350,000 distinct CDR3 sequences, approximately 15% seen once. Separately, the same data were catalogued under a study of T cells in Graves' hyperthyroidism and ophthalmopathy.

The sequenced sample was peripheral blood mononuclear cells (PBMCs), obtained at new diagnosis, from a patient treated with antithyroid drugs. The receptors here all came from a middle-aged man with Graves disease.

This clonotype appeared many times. The CDR3 loop reads CASSYVGYLNEQFF. CDR3 coding DNA: TGTGCCAGCAGTTATGTGGGGTATCTAAATGAGCAGTTCTTC. The chain joins TRBV6-5 to TRBJ2-1; D gene unclear. The CDR3 length is 14 residues. V lost 3 bases and J lost 7, with 13 bases in between. Germline-derived CDR1 and CDR2 are MNHEY and SVGAGI.

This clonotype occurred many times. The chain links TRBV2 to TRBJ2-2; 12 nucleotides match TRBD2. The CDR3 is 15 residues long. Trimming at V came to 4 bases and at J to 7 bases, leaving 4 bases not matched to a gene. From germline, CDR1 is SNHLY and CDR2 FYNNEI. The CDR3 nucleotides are TGTGCCAGCAGTGTAAGACTAGCGGGGGACGGGGAGCTGTTTTTT. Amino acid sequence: CASSVRLAGDGELFF.

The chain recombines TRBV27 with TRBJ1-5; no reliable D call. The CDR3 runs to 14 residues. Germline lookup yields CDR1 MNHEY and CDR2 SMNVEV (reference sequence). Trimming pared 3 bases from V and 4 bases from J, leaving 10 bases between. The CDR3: CASSFAGNNQPQHF. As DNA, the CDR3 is TGTGCCAGCAGTTTCGCTGGAAATAATCAGCCCCAGCATTTT.

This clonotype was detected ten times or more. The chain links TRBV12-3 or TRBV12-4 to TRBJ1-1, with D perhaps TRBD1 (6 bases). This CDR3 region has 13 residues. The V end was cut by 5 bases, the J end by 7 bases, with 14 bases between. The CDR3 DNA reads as TGTGCCAGCAGTCTCTACAGGGCCAATGAAGCTTTCTTT. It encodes CASSLYRANEAFF.

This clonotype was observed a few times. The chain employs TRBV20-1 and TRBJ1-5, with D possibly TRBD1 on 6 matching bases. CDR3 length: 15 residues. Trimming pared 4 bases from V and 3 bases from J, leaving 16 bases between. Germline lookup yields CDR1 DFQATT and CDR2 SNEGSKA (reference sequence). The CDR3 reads CSAIIQDSPNQPQHF. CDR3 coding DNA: TGCAGTGCTATAATACAGGACAGCCCCAATCAGCCCCAGCATTTT.

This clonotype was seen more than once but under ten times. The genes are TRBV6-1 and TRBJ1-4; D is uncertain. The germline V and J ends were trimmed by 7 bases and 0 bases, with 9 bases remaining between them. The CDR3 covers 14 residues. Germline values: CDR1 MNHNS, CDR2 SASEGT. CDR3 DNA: TGTGCCAGCAAGGGCTTTGCAACTAATGAAAAACTGTTTTTT. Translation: CASKGFATNEKLFF.

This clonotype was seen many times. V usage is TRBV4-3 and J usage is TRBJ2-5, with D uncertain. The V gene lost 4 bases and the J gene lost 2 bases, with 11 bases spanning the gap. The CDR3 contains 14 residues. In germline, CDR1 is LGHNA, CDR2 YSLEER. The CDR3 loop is CASSPSATQETQYF. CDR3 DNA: TGCGCCAGCAGCCCGTCTGCCACTCAAGAGACCCAGTACTTC.

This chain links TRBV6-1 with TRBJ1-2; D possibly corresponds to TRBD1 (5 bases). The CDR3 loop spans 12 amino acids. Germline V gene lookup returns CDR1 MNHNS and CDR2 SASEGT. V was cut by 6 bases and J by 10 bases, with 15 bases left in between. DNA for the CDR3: TGTGCCAGCAGCGTACCCGGGGGGGTCTACACCTTC. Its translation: CASSVPGGVYTF.

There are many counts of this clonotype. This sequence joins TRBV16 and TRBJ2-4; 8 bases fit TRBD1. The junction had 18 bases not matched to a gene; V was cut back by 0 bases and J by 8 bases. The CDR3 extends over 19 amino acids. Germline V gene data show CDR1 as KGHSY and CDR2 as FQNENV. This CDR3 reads CASSQSRPYPGQAGHIQYF. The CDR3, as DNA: TGTGCCAGCAGCCAATCCCGCCCGTACCCGGGACAGGCGGGACACATTCAGTACTTC. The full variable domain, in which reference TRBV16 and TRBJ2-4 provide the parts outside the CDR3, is GEEVAQTPKHLVRGEGQKAKLYCAPIKGHSYVFWYQQVLKNEFKFLISFQNENVFDETGMPKERFSAKCLPNSPCSLEIQATKLEDSAVYFCASSQSRPYPGQAGHIQYFGAGTRLSVL.